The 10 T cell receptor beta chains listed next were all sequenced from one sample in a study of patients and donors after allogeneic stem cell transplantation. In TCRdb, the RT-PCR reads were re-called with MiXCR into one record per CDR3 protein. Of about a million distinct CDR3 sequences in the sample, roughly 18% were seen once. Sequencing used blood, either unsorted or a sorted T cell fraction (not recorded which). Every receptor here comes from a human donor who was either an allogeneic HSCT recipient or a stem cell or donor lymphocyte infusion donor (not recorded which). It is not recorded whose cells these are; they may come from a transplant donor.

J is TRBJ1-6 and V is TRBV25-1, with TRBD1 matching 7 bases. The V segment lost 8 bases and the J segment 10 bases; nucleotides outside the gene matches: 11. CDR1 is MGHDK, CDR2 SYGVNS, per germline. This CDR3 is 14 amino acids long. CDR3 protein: CASQRTGSGSPLHF. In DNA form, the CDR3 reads TGTGCCAGCCAGAGGACAGGATCCGGGTCACCCCTCCACTTT.

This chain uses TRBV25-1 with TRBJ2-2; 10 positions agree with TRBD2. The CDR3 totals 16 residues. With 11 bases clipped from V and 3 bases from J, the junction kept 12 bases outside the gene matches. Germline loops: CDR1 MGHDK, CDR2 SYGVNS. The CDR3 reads CACGGLAGGHTGELFF. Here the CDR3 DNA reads TGTGCCTGTGGGGGTTTAGCGGGGGGTCACACCGGGGAGCTGTTTTTT.

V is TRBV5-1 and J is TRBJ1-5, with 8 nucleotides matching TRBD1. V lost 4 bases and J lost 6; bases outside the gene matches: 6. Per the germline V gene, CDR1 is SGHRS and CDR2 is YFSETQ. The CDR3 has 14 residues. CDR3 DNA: TGCGCCAGCAGCGCGACAGGGGCGGGTCAGCCCCAGCATTTT. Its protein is CASSATGAGQPQHF. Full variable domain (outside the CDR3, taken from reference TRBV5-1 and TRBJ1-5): KAGVTQTPRYLIKTRGQQVTLSCSPISGHRSVSWYQQTPGQGLQFLFEYFSETQRNKGNFPGRFSGRQFSNSRSEMNVSTLELGDSALYLCASSATGAGQPQHFGDGTRLSIL.

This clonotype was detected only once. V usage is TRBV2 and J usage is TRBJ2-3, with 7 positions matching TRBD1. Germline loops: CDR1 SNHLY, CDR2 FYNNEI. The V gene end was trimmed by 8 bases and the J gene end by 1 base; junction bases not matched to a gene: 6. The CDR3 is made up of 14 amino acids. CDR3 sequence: CASRTGDGTDTQYF. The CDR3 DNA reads TGTGCCAGCCGTACAGGGGATGGCACAGATACGCAGTATTTT.

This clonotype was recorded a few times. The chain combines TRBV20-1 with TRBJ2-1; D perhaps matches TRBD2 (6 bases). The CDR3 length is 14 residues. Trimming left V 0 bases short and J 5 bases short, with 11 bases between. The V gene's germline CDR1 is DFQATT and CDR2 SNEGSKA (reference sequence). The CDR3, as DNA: TGCAGTGCTAGAGATCGGAGGGGAAACAATGAGCAGTTCTTC. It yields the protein CSARDRRGNNEQFF.

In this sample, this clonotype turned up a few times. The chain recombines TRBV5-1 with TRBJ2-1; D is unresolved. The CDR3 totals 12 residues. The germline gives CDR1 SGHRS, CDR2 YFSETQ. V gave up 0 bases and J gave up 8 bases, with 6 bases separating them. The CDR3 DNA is TGCGCCAGCAGCTTGGGGCTGCATGAGCAGTTCTTC. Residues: CASSLGLHEQFF.

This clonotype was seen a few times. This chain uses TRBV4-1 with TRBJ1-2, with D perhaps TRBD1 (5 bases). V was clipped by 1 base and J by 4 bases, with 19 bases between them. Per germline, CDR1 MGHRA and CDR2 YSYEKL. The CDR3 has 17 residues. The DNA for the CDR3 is TGCGCCAGCAGCCAAGTGGCTGTCCCAGGGCACCTCTATGGCTACACCTTC. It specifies CASSQVAVPGHLYGYTF.

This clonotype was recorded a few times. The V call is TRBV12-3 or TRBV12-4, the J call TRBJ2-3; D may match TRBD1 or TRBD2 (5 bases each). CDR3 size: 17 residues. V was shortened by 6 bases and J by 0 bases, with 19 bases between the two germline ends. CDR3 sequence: CASRVTGARFSTDTQYF. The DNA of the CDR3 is TGTGCCAGCAGGGTAACCGGGGCCCGCTTTAGCACAGATACGCAGTATTTT.

CDR3 coding DNA: TGTGCCAGCAGCTTGGGTTCAGGCGAGCAGTACTTC. Translating gives CASSLGSGEQYF. V is TRBV7-9 and J is TRBJ2-7; no definite D call. This CDR3 has 12 residues. V lost 3 bases, J lost 6 bases, and 9 bases lay in between. Germline V lookup: CDR1 SEHNR, CDR2 FQNEAQ (reference sequence). Based on the CDR3 plus reference TRBV7-9 and TRBJ2-7, the full variable domain is DTGVSQNPRHKITKRGQNVTFRCDPISEHNRLYWYRQTLGQGPEFLTYFQNEAQLEKSRLLSDRFSAERPKGSFSTLEIQRTEQGDSAMYLCASSLGSGEQYFGPGTRLTVT.

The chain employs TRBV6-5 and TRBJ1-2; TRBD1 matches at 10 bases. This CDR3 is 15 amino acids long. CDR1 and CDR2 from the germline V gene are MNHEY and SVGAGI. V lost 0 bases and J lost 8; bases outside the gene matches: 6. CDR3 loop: CASSYSEGQGLGYTF. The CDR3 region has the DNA TGTGCCAGCAGTTACTCGGAGGGACAGGGGTTAGGCTACACCTTC.